This passage covers 30 T cell receptor beta chains from one sample sequenced in a study of blood T cell repertoires in COVID-19. Clones were sequenced by immunoSEQ multiplex PCR, and TCRdb holds only the in-frame ones, with some missing. This table holds about 380,000 clones, 81% found once. Input material: peripheral blood. Every receptor here comes from a human donor with acute or convalescent COVID-19. The donor label of this sample is uncertain.

The chain links TRBV7-8 to TRBJ1-1, with D unresolved. The V end lost 2 bases, the J end lost 1 base, and 11 bases lay between the germline ends. Germline-derived CDR1 and CDR2 are SGHVS and FQNEAQ. This CDR3 has 15 residues. The CDR3 loop reads CASSLYQTSNTEAFF. CDR3 DNA: TGTGCCAGCAGCTTATACCAGACATCGAACACTGAAGCTTTCTTT.

The V and J genes are TRBV12-5 and TRBJ1-5, with 7 nucleotides matching TRBD1. J gave up 0 bases and V 4 bases, and 6 bases lay outside the gene matches. The CDR3 spans 16 residues. The germline V gene has CDR1 LGHNT and CDR2 FRNRAP. The CDR3 protein is CASGSGQLYSNQPQHF. The CDR3 nucleotides read TGTGCTAGTGGTTCGGGACAGCTTTATAGCAATCAGCCCCAGCATTTT.

This sequence joins TRBV5-1 and TRBJ1-1; D is possibly TRBD1 (6 bases). The CDR3 is made up of 15 amino acids. V lost 4 bases and J 7 bases, leaving 20 bases between the germline ends. CDR1 and CDR2 (germline): SGHRS, YFSETQ. CDR3 protein: CASSKRTAGDFEAFF. CDR3 bases: TGCGCCAGCAGCAAACGGACAGCCGGTGACTTTGAAGCTTTCTTT.

Written as DNA, the CDR3 is TGTGCCTGGAGGACACAGGGGGCGAAGAACTATGGCTACACCTTC. Translating it yields CAWRTQGAKNYGYTF. This rearrangement joins TRBV30 to TRBJ1-2, with 9 positions matching TRBD1. V was pared by 3 bases and J by 2 bases, with 7 bases of the junction left unmatched. The CDR3 runs 15 residues. Per germline, CDR1 GTSNPN and CDR2 SVGIG (reference sequence).

J is TRBJ1-1 and V is TRBV6-5; D uncertain. Germline values: CDR1 MNHEY, CDR2 SVGAGI. Trimming took off 5 bases at V and 6 bases at J, with 10 bases between the two ends. The CDR3 is 12 residues long. The CDR3 region has the DNA TGTGCCAGCAGTCCAGCGGGTCCTGAAGCTTTCTTT. This codes for CASSPAGPEAFF.

V gene TRBV7-7 combines with J gene TRBJ2-5; D possibly corresponds to TRBD2 (5 bases). This CDR3 region has 13 residues. V was trimmed by 6 bases and J by 4 bases, leaving 12 bases between them. Per germline, CDR1 SSHAT and CDR2 FNYEAQ (reference sequence). The CDR3 here is CASSRDYLETQYF. For the CDR3, the DNA is TGTGCCAGCAGTCGCGACTACTTAGAGACCCAGTACTTC.

This clone was counted between two and nine times. The V and J genes are TRBV5-6 and TRBJ1-1; maybe TRBD1 (5 bases). The germline V and J ends were trimmed by 2 bases and 1 base, with 9 bases remaining between them. This CDR3 comprises 14 residues. Per germline, CDR1 SGHDT and CDR2 YYEEEE. CDR3 nucleotide sequence: TGTGCCAGCAGCTTAGCAGGGTGGAACACTGAAGCTTTCTTT. Its protein product is CASSLAGWNTEAFF.

This chain connects TRBV12-1 to TRBJ1-2; the D call TRBD1 from the table was never checked on the DNA. TRBV12-1 is a listed pseudogene. This CDR3 contains 15 residues. CDR3 coding DNA: TGTGCCAGCAGCCAGCCGCAGGGGCAATGCTATGGCTACACCTTC. Translation: CASSQPQGQCYGYTF.

This clone was seen repeatedly, ten times or more. The chain combines TRBV5-8 with TRBJ2-1, with 11 nucleotides matching TRBD1. Germline V CDR1 and CDR2: SGHTS, YDEGEE. The CDR3 loop spans 16 amino acids. V gave up 3 bases and J gave up 6 bases; unmatched junction bases: 8. Here the CDR3 DNA reads TGTGCCAGCAGCTCTGACCTTGGGACAGGGGGCAATGAGCAGTTCTTC. Amino acids: CASSSDLGTGGNEQFF.

The V call is TRBV2, the J call TRBJ1-2; tentatively, D is TRBD1 (5 bases). The CDR3 contains 17 residues. Trimming removed 6 bases from V and 4 bases from J, with 24 bases in between. Germline assignment: CDR1 SNHLY and CDR2 FYNNEI. The CDR3 is CASRQADGSRVLYGYTF. The DNA for the CDR3 is TGTGCCAGCAGGCAGGCCGACGGTAGCAGGGTCCTCTATGGCTACACCTTC.

The V call is TRBV6-4, the J call TRBJ2-5; the D is unclear. From germline, CDR1 is MRHNA and CDR2 SNTAGT. This CDR3 region has 11 residues. CDR3 DNA: TGTGCTTTAGCAATCCAAGAGACCCAGTACTTC. Its translation: CALAIQETQYF.

The chain couples TRBV7-2 to TRBJ2-3, with 8 bases that match TRBD2. Trimming removed 4 bases from V and 4 bases from J; junction bases left unmatched: 4. This CDR3 is 14 amino acids long. Germline CDR1 is SGHTA and CDR2 is FQGNSA. The CDR3 protein is CASSSGLVADTQYF. DNA of the CDR3: TGTGCCAGCAGCTCGGGACTAGTTGCAGATACGCAGTATTTT.

The chain is built from TRBV12-3 or TRBV12-4 and TRBJ2-5; a possible D gene is TRBD1 (5 bases). V was clipped by 5 bases and J by 5 bases, with 6 bases between them. The CDR3 consists of 11 residues. This CDR3 is CASSNRETQYF. CDR3 bases: TGTGCCAGCAGTAACAGGGAGACCCAGTACTTC.

V and J are TRBV10-1 and TRBJ2-2, with D hard to call. CDR3 length equals 14 residues. CDR1 is WNHNN and CDR2 is SYGVQD in the germline V gene (reference sequence). V was clipped by 7 bases and J by 1 base, with 10 bases between them. The CDR3 DNA is TGCGCCAGCAAGGCGGAAGGGAACACCGGGGAGCTGTTTTTT. This encodes CASKAEGNTGELFF.

The gene calls are TRBV19 and TRBJ1-4; TRBD1 aligns across 10 bases. The CDR3 runs 14 residues. Germline CDR1 reads LNHDA; CDR2 reads SQIVND (reference sequence). The ends lost 9 bases at V and 7 bases at J; junction bases unmatched: 8. Here the CDR3 reads CASRGTGAGEKLFF. CDR3 in DNA: TGTGCCAGCCGGGGGACAGGGGCGGGTGAAAAACTGTTTTTT.

This clone was seen a handful of times. The chain employs TRBV7-8 and TRBJ2-1, with D possibly TRBD2 on 5 matching bases. CDR1 and CDR2 (germline): SGHVS, FQNEAQ. The germline V and J ends were trimmed by 1 base and 4 bases, with 5 bases remaining between them. The CDR3 length is 13 residues. The CDR3 reads CASSLGLYNEQFF. CDR3 coding DNA: TGTGCCAGCAGCTTAGGACTATACAATGAGCAGTTCTTC.

The chain recombines TRBV7-8 with TRBJ1-2; D gene ambiguous. The CDR3 is 13 residues long. The V end lost 5 bases, the J end lost 8 bases, and 15 bases lay between the germline ends. Germline CDR1 is SGHVS and CDR2 is FQNEAQ. CDR3 protein: CASSLGGVGGYTF. CDR3 bases: TGTGCCAGCAGCCTAGGCGGGGTAGGCGGCTACACCTTC.

This clone was picked up one time. This chain joins TRBV12-5 and TRBJ2-1; D perhaps matches TRBD1 (6 bases). CDR1 is LGHNT, CDR2 FRNRAP, per germline. V was trimmed by 2 bases and J by 7 bases, leaving 18 bases between them. This CDR3 is built from 16 residues. The CDR3 nucleotides are TGTGCTAGTGGTTTGACCCAACTTAATACAGGGAATGAGCAGTTCTTC. This encodes CASGLTQLNTGNEQFF. Looking up the rest from reference TRBV12-5 and TRBJ2-1 gives the full variable domain: DARVTQTPRHKVTEMGQEVTMRCQPILGHNTVFWYRQTMMQGLELLAYFRNRAPLDDSGMPKDRFSAEMPDATLATLKIQPSEPRDSAVYFCASGLTQLNTGNEQFFGPGTRLTVL.

This chain links TRBV7-9 with TRBJ1-3, with D unclear. The CDR3 consists of 14 residues. Germline-derived CDR1 and CDR2 are SEHNR and FQNEAQ (reference sequence). V was pared by 4 bases and J by 7 bases, with 14 bases between. The CDR3: CASSSRDTGNTIYF. For the CDR3, the DNA is TGTGCCAGCAGCTCCCGGGATACGGGGAACACCATATATTTT. The full variable domain, rest sourced from reference TRBV7-9 and TRBJ1-3, is DTGVSQNPRHKITKRGQNVTFRCDPISEHNRLYWYRQTLGQGPEFLTYFQNEAQLEKSRLLSDRFSAERPKGSFSTLEIQRTEQGDSAMYLCASSSRDTGNTIYFGEGSWLTVV.

The gene calls are TRBV28 and TRBJ1-6, with 9 bases matching TRBD1. CDR3 length: 17 residues. Germline V gives CDR1 MDHEN, CDR2 SYDVKM. Trimming took 6 bases from V and 0 from J; bases not matched to a gene: 6. The CDR3 reads CASRLQQGASYNSPLHF. CDR3 nucleotides: TGTGCCAGCAGACTTCAACAGGGGGCCTCCTATAATTCACCCCTCCACTTT.

V gene TRBV19 combines with J gene TRBJ1-3; D is perhaps TRBD1 (6 bases). CDR1 is LNHDA, CDR2 SQIVND, per germline (reference sequence). The V and J ends lost 7 bases and 6 bases respectively, with 19 bases between them. This CDR3 has 15 amino acids. CDR3 residues: CASTPPLKGENTIYF. The CDR3 nucleotides read TGTGCCAGTACCCCACCCCTAAAGGGGGAAAACACCATATATTTT. The whole variable domain, filled in from reference TRBV19 and TRBJ1-3, reads DGGITQSPKYLFRKEGQNVTLSCEQNLNHDAMYWYRQDPGQGLRLIYYSQIVNDFQKGDIAEGYSVSREKKESFPLTVTSAQKNPTAFYLCASTPPLKGENTIYFGEGSWLTVV.

The CDR3 sequence: CASSKGGLWGYTF. CDR3 in DNA: TGTGCCAGCAGTAAAGGGGGATTATGGGGCTACACCTTC. V usage is TRBV27 and J usage is TRBJ1-2; D is possibly TRBD1 (6 bases). V lost 5 bases and J lost 8, with 15 bases in between. CDR1 is MNHEY, CDR2 SMNVEV, per germline (reference sequence). CDR3 length: 13 amino acids.

The chain carries TRBV3-1 (or the pseudogene TRBV3-2) and TRBJ2-1; TRBD1 aligns across 7 bases. The CDR3 consists of 15 residues. V lost 4 bases, J lost 0 bases, and 3 bases stayed unmatched. Germline V gene sequence: CDR1 LGHDT, CDR2 YNNKEL (reference sequence). The CDR3 DNA follows: TGTGCCAGCAGCCTCGACAGGGACTCCTACAATGAGCAGTTCTTC. It specifies CASSLDRDSYNEQFF.

This sequence joins TRBV18 and TRBJ2-3; TRBD2 aligns across 8 bases. The CDR3 contains 14 residues. V gave up 6 bases and J gave up 0 bases; unmatched junction bases: 2. From germline, CDR1 is KGHSH and CDR2 LQKENI. The CDR3 spells CASSASGSTDTQYF. The DNA of the CDR3 is TGTGCCAGCTCTGCTAGCGGGAGCACAGATACGCAGTATTTT.

The chain carries TRBV28 and TRBJ1-1; 11 bases line up with TRBD1. With 6 bases clipped from V and 7 bases from J, the junction kept 10 bases outside the gene matches. CDR3 length: 15 residues. The germline gives CDR1 MDHEN, CDR2 SYDVKM. CDR3 sequence (DNA): TGTGCCAGCAGGGGAGGACAGGGGGCTGGAGGTGAAGCTTTCTTT. It yields the protein CASRGGQGAGGEAFF.

The rearrangement joins TRBV30 to TRBJ2-7; tentatively, D is TRBD1 (6 bases). Trimming removed 3 bases from V and 2 bases from J, with 8 bases in between. The CDR3 sequence is 12 residues long. Germline CDR1 GTSNPN, CDR2 SVGIG (reference sequence). The CDR3 protein is CAWSQGTYEQYF. The CDR3 DNA sequence: TGTGCCTGGAGCCAGGGGACCTACGAGCAGTACTTC.

The V call is TRBV20-1, the J call TRBJ1-6, with D tentatively TRBD1 (5 bases). Trimming took 5 bases from V and 7 from J, leaving 21 bases between them. The CDR3 has 16 amino acids. Germline assignment: CDR1 DFQATT and CDR2 SNEGSKA (reference sequence). This CDR3 reads CSARALMRGINSPLHF. In DNA, the CDR3 is TGCAGTGCTCGTGCCCTGATGCGGGGGATCAATTCACCCCTCCACTTT.

The table lists this clone with a few counts. The genes are TRBV5-1 and TRBJ2-2; D might be TRBD2 (5 bases). This CDR3 contains 15 residues. The germline CDR1 and CDR2 sequences are SGHRS and YFSETQ. The V end was cut by 1 base, the J end by 6 bases, with 13 bases between. The CDR3 region is CASSLWGGSPGELFF. In DNA, the CDR3 is TGCGCCAGCAGCTTGTGGGGTGGGAGCCCCGGGGAGCTGTTTTTT. Drawing the rest from reference TRBV5-1 and TRBJ2-2, the complete variable domain is KAGVTQTPRYLIKTRGQQVTLSCSPISGHRSVSWYQQTPGQGLQFLFEYFSETQRNKGNFPGRFSGRQFSNSRSEMNVSTLELGDSALYLCASSLWGGSPGELFFGEGSRLTVL.

This clone occurred once. The chain couples TRBV6-5 to TRBJ2-7, with D perhaps matching TRBD1 (6 bases). V lost 0 bases and J 0 bases, leaving 12 bases between the germline ends. CDR1 is MNHEY, CDR2 SVGAGI, per germline. The CDR3 covers 16 residues. The CDR3 reads CASSYSKAGVSYEQYF. CDR3 nucleotides: TGTGCCAGCAGTTACTCTAAGGCAGGGGTCTCCTACGAGCAGTACTTC.

The chain uses TRBV5-4 and TRBJ2-7; possible D gene TRBD1, 6 bases. This CDR3 is built from 17 residues. V lost 4 bases, J lost 3 bases, and 23 bases lay in between. Germline V gives CDR1 SGHNT, CDR2 YYREEE (reference sequence). CDR3 sequence (DNA): TGTGCCAGCAGCCCCCAAGGCGGCCGCCGAGGGGGCTACGAGCAGTACTTC. It yields the protein CASSPQGGRRGGYEQYF.